This TCR beta chain originates from a study of neurological immune-mediated disorders. TCRdb ran MiXCR on the 5' RACE reads and lists one entry per CDR3 protein. The sample consists of roughly 47,000 distinct CDR3 sequences, roughly 4.1% of them appearing once. The germline gives CDR1 SGHTA, CDR2 FQGNSA. CDR3 length equals 14 residues. With 9 bases removed from V and 0 bases from J, the gap between germline ends came to 14 bases. The sequence was collected from an older woman with multiple sclerosis. The sample taken for sequencing was PBMCs. The J gene is TRBJ2-5, the V gene TRBV7-2; D is possibly TRBD2 (6 bases). The CDR3 reads CASNDGGYQETQYF. DNA of the CDR3: TGTGCCAGTAATGACGGAGGGTACCAAGAGACCCAGTACTTC.